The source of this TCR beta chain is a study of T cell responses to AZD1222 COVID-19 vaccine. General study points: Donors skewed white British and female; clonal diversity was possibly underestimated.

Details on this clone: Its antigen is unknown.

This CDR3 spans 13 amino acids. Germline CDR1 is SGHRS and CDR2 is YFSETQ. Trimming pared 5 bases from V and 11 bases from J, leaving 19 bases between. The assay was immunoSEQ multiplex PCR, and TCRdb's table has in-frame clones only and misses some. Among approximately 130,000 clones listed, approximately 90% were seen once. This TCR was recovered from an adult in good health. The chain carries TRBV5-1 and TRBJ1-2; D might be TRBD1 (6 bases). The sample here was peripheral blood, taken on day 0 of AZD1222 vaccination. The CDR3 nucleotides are TGCGCCAGCAGTGTGGGGGCGATGAGAGGATACACCTTC. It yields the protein CASSVGAMRGYTF. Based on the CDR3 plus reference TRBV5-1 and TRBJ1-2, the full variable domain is KAGVTQTPRYLIKTRGQQVTLSCSPISGHRSVSWYQQTPGQGLQFLFEYFSETQRNKGNFPGRFSGRQFSNSRSEMNVSTLELGDSALYLCASSVGAMRGYTFGSGTRLTVV.